This TCR beta chain was recorded in a study of blood T cells in healthy people across ages. Per sample, no less than 5.5 micrograms of total RNA were extracted. The authors ran a second PCR of roughly 6 to 12 cycles using a sample-barcoded 5' primer and a J-beta primer mix. Using its own MiXCR run on the 5' RACE reads, TCRdb lists one record per CDR3 protein. The profile shows some 1.8 million distinct CDR3 sequences, about two fifths of them singletons. The V gene's germline CDR1 is LGHNA and CDR2 YSLEER. J was trimmed by 4 bases and V by 0 bases; bases with no gene match: 6. The CDR3 spans 16 residues.

The rearrangement joins TRBV4-3 to TRBJ1-5; 7 positions match TRBD1. Sequencing used blood. This sequence originates from a human donor in good health. CDR3 protein: CASSQDLFRGNQPQHF. The CDR3 nucleotides read TGCGCCAGCAGCCAAGATCTCTTCAGGGGGAATCAGCCCCAGCATTTT.